These 11 T cell receptor beta chains were sequenced from one sample in a study of blood T cell repertoires in COVID-19 (dated by TCRdb to about 2020). Library construction relied on the immunoSEQ multiplex PCR assay. In TCRdb, the immuneACCESS table is reduced to in-frame sequences with V and J assigned. These tables do not hold every clone; where another copy was compared, an unresolved V gene accounts for under half, and the others remain unexplained. The sample table lists about 250,000 clones, around 89% of them with a count of one. The ten largest account for around 0.88% of the sample. Sequencing was performed on peripheral blood. Receptor source: a man aged 25-40 years with acute or convalescent COVID-19.

The chain carries TRBV18 and TRBJ1-2; the D is unclear. The CDR3 spans 11 residues. V was shortened by 2 bases and J by 7 bases, with 5 bases between the two germline ends. CDR1 is KGHSH, CDR2 LQKENI, per germline. This CDR3 reads CASSPSTGYTF. DNA of the CDR3: TGTGCCAGCTCACCATCTACTGGCTACACCTTC.

The chain recombines TRBV28 with TRBJ1-5, with a possible D match to TRBD1 (5 bases). The CDR3 covers 14 residues. Trimming cost V 5 bases and J 6 bases, with 14 bases left between them. Germline CDR1 is MDHEN and CDR2 is SYDVKM. For the CDR3, the DNA is TGTGCCAGCAGTCCAGGGTTGGTCGGTCAGCCCCAGCATTTT. Its translation: CASSPGLVGQPQHF.

There are a few counts of this clone. The V call is TRBV7-6, the J call TRBJ1-5, with 7 bases aligning to TRBD1. CDR1 is SGHVS, CDR2 FNYEAQ, per germline. With V trimmed by 5 bases and J by 3 bases, 7 bases remained unmatched. CDR3 length: 15 amino acids. This chain's CDR3 is CASSPGDSPNQPQHF. CDR3 nucleotides: TGTGCCAGCAGCCCTGGGGACAGCCCCAATCAGCCCCAGCATTTT.

The gene calls are TRBV28 and TRBJ2-7; D may be TRBD2 (6 bases). The CDR3 is 15 residues long. With 5 bases removed from V and 5 bases from J, the gap between germline ends came to 19 bases. Germline CDR1 reads MDHEN; CDR2 reads SYDVKM. The DNA of the CDR3 is TGTGCCAGCAGTGCCGCCCGGGGGTCCCCTAACGAGCAGTACTTC. Translating gives CASSAARGSPNEQYF.

This clone was seen once. This chain connects TRBV27 to TRBJ1-5; tentative D call: TRBD1 (5 bases). The CDR3 has 15 amino acids. Trimming took off 2 bases at V and 5 bases at J, with 13 bases between the two ends. Germline V gene lookup returns CDR1 MNHEY and CDR2 SMNVEV (reference sequence). The DNA of the CDR3 is TGTGCCAGCAGTTTAAATTCAGGGCTCTATCAGCCCCAGCATTTT. Amino acid sequence: CASSLNSGLYQPQHF.

The V call is TRBV5-1, the J call TRBJ2-7; 8 bases line up with TRBD1. CDR1 is SGHRS and CDR2 is YFSETQ in the germline V gene. The CDR3 extends over 13 amino acids. After removal of 2 bases from V and 6 bases from J, the junction contained 4 bases not matched to a gene. CDR3 nucleotide sequence: TGCGCCAGCAGCTTCGGACAGGGCGGCGAGCAGTACTTC. Amino acid sequence: CASSFGQGGEQYF.

This chain links TRBV15 with TRBJ1-5; TRBD1 is a possible D gene (6 bases). Trimming took off 6 bases at V and 5 bases at J, with 14 bases between the two ends. The CDR3 consists of 14 residues. From germline, CDR1 is LNHNV and CDR2 YYDKDF (reference sequence). CDR3 amino acids: CATSYLSGDQPQHF. CDR3 in DNA: TGTGCCACCAGTTATCTCTCAGGGGATCAGCCCCAGCATTTT.

The chain is built from TRBV13 and TRBJ2-7; D perhaps matches TRBD2 (7 bases). Trimming left V 5 bases short and J 3 bases short, with 20 bases between. The CDR3 is 16 amino acids. CDR1 is PRHDT, CDR2 FYEKMQ, per germline (reference sequence). CDR3 nucleotides: TGTGCCAGCAGCGAGAGGGGGGGGGCTCGAGGCTACGAGCAGTACTTC. Translated, it gives CASSERGGARGYEQYF.

CDR3 amino acids: CASSLDNNYGYTF. In DNA, the CDR3 is TGTGCCAGCAGCTTAGACAACAACTATGGCTACACCTTC. V usage is TRBV7-3 and J usage is TRBJ1-2, with D unresolved. The germline V gene has CDR1 SGHTA and CDR2 FQGTGA. There are 13 residues in the CDR3. The germline V and J ends were trimmed by 2 bases and 2 bases, with 6 bases remaining between them.

Here the CDR3 reads CASSPTRGARNTGELFF. DNA for the CDR3: TGTGCCAGCTCACCAACCAGGGGGGCCAGAAACACCGGGGAGCTGTTTTTT. The chain employs TRBV18 and TRBJ2-2, with D maybe TRBD1 (7 bases). Per germline, CDR1 KGHSH and CDR2 LQKENI. The CDR3 is 17 amino acids. Trimming shortened V by 2 bases and J by 2 bases, and 15 bases separated the two germline ends.

J is TRBJ2-1 and V is TRBV27; 8 bases are shared with TRBD2. The CDR3 extends over 16 amino acids. Germline V CDR1 and CDR2: MNHEY, SMNVEV (reference sequence). After removal of 5 bases from V and 7 bases from J, the junction contained 13 bases not matched to a gene. CDR3 protein: CASSPSRTSIWNEQFF. The CDR3 nucleotides read TGTGCCAGCAGTCCCTCTCGGACTAGCATCTGGAATGAGCAGTTCTTC.